This T cell receptor (beta chain) was identified in a study of OX40 agonist ivuxolimab in advanced cancers. Study information: Participants could have had prior anti-PD-1, anti-PD-L1 or anti-CTLA-4 therapy, and less than 45% had some.

Germline V CDR1 and CDR2: MNHNS, SASEGT. V was pared by 0 bases and J by 4 bases, with 3 bases between. This CDR3 spans 12 amino acids. If patients had autoimmune disease history or systemic immunosuppression, they were excluded. Measured with immunoSEQ multiplex PCR; TCRdb has only the in-frame clones, and not every one. This sample has 9,000 to 15,000 clones, with around nine tenths found just once. This TCR came from an adult with an advanced solid tumor such as melanoma, head and neck, liver or kidney cancer. Sequences were derived from CD4+ or CD8+ T cells sorted from blood, sampled in a trial of the OX40 agonist ivuxolimab. This chain uses TRBV6-1 with TRBJ1-2, with no clear D. The chain's CDR3 is CASSEAGYGYTF. For the CDR3, the DNA is TGTGCCAGCAGTGAAGCGGGCTATGGCTACACCTTC.